The clone carrying this T cell receptor beta chain was counted once. Its target is not known. Using RNA transcripts as the source, TCR beta CDR3 regions were amplified. The HTBI primer set was used in a first-round RT-PCR of the TCR CDR3. Each CDR3 protein is one row after TCRdb ran MiXCR on the multiplex PCR reads. In the table there are hundreds of thousands of distinct CDR3 sequences, about a sixth of which are singletons. The data are from a study of T cells in Graves' hyperthyroidism and ophthalmopathy. Study findings and constraints: Stable hyperthyroidism and ophthalmopathy were separated using 13 V-J signatures. Blood also carried most thyroid clonotypes expanded above 0.001.

V was cut by 1 base and J by 1 base, with 7 bases left in between. Germline-derived CDR1 and CDR2 are MNHNS and SASEGT. The CDR3 is made up of 14 amino acids. Patients with ophthalmopathy all had a Clinical Activity Score of at least 3, a NOSPECS grade of at least 4 and duration under 3 months. An approximately 10 ml volume of fresh peripheral blood provided the PBMCs. This sequence joins TRBV6-1 and TRBJ1-1; D call uncertain. The sample consisted of blood. This sequence originates from a woman between 18 and 30 years old with Graves' ophthalmopathy. The CDR3 loop reads CASSEGNGNTEAFF. DNA for the CDR3: TGTGCCAGCAGTGAAGGAAACGGGAACACTGAAGCTTTCTTT.